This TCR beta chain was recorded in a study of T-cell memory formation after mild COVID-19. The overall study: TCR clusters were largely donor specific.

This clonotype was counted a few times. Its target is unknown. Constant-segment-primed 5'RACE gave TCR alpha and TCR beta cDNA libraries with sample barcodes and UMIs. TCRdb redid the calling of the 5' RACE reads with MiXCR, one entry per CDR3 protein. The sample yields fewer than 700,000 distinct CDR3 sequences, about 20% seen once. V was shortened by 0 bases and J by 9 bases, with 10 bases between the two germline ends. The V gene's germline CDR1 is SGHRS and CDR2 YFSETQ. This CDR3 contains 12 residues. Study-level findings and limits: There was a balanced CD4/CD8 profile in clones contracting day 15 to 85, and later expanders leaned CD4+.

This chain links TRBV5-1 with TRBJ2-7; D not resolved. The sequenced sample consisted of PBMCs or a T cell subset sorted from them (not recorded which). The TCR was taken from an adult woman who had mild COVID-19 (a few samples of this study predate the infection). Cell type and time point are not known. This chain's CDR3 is CASSLDKFPQYF. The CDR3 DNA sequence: TGCGCCAGCAGCTTGGACAAATTCCCGCAGTACTTC.